This TCR beta chain was documented in a study of blood T cell repertoires in COVID-19. As originally analysed: Amplification of reference gene primers was used by the study to estimate nucleated cell counts. This table comes from immunoSEQ multiplex PCR, and its TCRdb copy is limited to in-frame clones, with some not included. The V and J calls and the clone size are those of that table, but D and trimming were determined from the DNA. The table lists some 120,000 clones, approximately 85% of them singletons. This CDR3 has 14 residues. V gave up 0 bases and J gave up 12 bases; unmatched junction bases: 8. Germline CDR1 SGHDT, CDR2 YYEEEE.

This receptor was obtained from a human donor in a cohort sampled during active COVID-19. The chain recombines TRBV5-6 with TRBJ2-5, with 10 bases matching TRBD1. Sequencing was done on a sample of peripheral blood. The CDR3: CASSLDPAGQGEYF. The CDR3 region has the DNA TGTGCCAGCAGCTTGGATCCGGCTGGACAGGGGGAGTACTTC.